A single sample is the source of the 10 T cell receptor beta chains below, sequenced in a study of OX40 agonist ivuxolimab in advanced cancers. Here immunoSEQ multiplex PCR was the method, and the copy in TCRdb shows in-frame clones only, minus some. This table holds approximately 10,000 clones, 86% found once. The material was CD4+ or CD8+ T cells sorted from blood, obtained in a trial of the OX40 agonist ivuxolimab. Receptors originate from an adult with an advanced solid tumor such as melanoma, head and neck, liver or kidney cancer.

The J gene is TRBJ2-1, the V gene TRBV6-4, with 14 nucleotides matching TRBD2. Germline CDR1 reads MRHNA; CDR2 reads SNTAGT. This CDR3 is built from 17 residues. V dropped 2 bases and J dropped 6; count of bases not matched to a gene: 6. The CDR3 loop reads CASSDVPGTSGSNEQFF. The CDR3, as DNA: TGTGCCAGCAGTGACGTTCCCGGGACTAGCGGGAGCAATGAGCAGTTCTTC.

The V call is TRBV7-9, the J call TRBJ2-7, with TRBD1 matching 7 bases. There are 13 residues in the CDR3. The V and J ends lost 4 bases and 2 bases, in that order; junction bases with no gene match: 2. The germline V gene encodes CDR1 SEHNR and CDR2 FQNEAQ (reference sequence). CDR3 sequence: CASSWGQTYEQYF. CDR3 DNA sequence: TGTGCCAGCAGCTGGGGACAGACCTACGAGCAGTACTTC.

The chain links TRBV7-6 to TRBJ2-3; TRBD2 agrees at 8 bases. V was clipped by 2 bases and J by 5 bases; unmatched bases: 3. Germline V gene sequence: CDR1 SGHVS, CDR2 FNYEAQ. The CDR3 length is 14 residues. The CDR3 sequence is CASSLTGGEDTQYF. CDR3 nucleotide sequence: TGTGCCAGCAGCTTAACGGGAGGGGAAGATACGCAGTATTTT.

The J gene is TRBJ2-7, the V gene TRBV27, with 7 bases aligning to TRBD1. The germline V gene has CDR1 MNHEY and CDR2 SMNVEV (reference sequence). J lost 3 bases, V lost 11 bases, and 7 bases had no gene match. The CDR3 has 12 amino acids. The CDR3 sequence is CACPGTVYEQYF. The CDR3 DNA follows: TGTGCCTGCCCGGGGACAGTCTACGAGCAGTACTTC.

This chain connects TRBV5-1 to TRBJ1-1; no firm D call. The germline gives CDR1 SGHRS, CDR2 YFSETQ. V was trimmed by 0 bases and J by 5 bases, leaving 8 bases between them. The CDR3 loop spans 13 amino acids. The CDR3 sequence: CASSLGRETEAFF. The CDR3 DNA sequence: TGCGCCAGCAGCTTGGGAAGGGAGACTGAAGCTTTCTTT. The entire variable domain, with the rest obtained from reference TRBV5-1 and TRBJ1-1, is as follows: KAGVTQTPRYLIKTRGQQVTLSCSPISGHRSVSWYQQTPGQGLQFLFEYFSETQRNKGNFPGRFSGRQFSNSRSEMNVSTLELGDSALYLCASSLGRETEAFFGQGTRLTVV.

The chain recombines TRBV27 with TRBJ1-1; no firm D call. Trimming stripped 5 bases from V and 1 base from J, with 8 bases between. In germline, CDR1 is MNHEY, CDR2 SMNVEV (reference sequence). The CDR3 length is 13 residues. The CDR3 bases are TGTGCCAGCAGTCGCGGCGGGAACACTGAAGCTTTCTTT. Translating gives CASSRGGNTEAFF.

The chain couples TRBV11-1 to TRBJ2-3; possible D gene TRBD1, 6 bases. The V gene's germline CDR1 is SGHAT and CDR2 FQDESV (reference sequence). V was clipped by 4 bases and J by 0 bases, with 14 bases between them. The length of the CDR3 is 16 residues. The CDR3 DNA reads TGTGCCAGCAGCTATGATGGGACACCTAGCACAGATACGCAGTATTTT. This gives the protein CASSYDGTPSTDTQYF. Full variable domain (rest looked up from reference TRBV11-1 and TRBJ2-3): EAEVAQSPRYKITEKSQAVAFWCDPISGHATLYWYRQILGQGPELLVQFQDESVVDDSQLPKDRFSAERLKGVDSTLKIQPAELGDSAMYLCASSYDGTPSTDTQYFGPGTRLTVL.

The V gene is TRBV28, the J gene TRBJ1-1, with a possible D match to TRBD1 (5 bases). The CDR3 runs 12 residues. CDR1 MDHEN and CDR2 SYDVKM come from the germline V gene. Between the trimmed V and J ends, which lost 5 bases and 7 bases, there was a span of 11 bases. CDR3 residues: CASSRRGGEAFF. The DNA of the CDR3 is TGTGCCAGCAGTCGGAGGGGAGGTGAAGCTTTCTTT.

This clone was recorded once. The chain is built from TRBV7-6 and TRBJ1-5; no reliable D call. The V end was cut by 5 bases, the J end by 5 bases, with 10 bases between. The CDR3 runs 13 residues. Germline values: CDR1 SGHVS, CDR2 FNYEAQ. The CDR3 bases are TGTGCCAGCAGCGAAACTTGGGATCAGCCCCAGCATTTT. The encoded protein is CASSETWDQPQHF.

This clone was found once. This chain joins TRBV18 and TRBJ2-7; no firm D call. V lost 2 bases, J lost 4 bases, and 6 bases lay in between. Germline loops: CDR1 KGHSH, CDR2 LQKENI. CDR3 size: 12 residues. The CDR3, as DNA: TGTGCCAGCTCACCAGGCTTGTACGAGCAGTACTTC. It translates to CASSPGLYEQYF.